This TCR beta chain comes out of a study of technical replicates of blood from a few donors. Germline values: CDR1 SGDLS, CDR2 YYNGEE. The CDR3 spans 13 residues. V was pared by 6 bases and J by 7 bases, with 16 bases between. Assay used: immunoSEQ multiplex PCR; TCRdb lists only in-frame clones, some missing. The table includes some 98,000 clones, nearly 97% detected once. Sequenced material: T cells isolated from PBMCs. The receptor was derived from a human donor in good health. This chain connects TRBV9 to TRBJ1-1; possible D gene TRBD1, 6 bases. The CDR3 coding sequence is TGTGCCAGCACCCCGGGGACAACCGATGAAGCTTTCTTT. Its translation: CASTPGTTDEAFF.